This T cell receptor (beta chain) emerged from a study of blood T cell repertoires in COVID-19. Study overall: Nucleic acid was either cDNA or gDNA, and it came from T cells, B-cell-depleted T cells, or PBMCs.

Residents of 20 to 25 US areas, aged roughly 18 to 89 years, made up the participants. CDR3 length equals 12 residues. Per germline, CDR1 SGHRS and CDR2 YFSETQ. Trimming removed 8 bases at V and 4 bases at J, with 12 bases between. In the study's own analysis: Reference gene primers were amplified, and this amplification served to estimate nucleated cell counts. Here immunoSEQ multiplex PCR was the method, and the copy in TCRdb shows in-frame clones only, minus some. That table furnishes V, J and clone size, whereas the DNA furnished D and trimming. Of 200,000 to 300,000 clones detected, about 91% appear once; the ten largest clones hold 2% to 2.5%.

Sequencing was performed on PBMCs or T cells enriched from blood (not recorded which). J is TRBJ2-5 and V is TRBV5-1, with D tentatively TRBD2 (5 bases). The receptor was isolated from a woman aged 35 to 49 with acute COVID-19. The CDR3 DNA reads TGCGCCAGGGTTTCAGGAGGAGAGACCCAGTACTTC. Its translation: CARVSGGETQYF.